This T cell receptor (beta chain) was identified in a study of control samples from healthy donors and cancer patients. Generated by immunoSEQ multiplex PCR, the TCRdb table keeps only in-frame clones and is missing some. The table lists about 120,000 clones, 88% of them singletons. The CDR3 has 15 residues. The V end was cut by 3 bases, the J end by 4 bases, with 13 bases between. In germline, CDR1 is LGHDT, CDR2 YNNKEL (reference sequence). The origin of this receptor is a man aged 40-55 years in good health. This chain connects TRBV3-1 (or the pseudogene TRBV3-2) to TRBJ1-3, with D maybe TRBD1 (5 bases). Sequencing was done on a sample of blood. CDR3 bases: TGTGCCAGCAGCCAGACGGGGGGATTCGGAAACACCATATATTTT. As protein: CASSQTGGFGNTIYF.